This TCR beta chain was sequenced for a study of T-cell reconstitution after alpha-beta-depleted transplantation in children. A remark on this clonotype: Its target is not known.

The study, taken as a whole, reports: As was reported, about two months after transplant, alpha-beta T cells came from several hundred expanded graft clones. High day-60 TCRbeta diversity in some patients came from surviving recipient T cells and thymic progenitors.

Preparation of the TCRbeta library was carried out with unique molecular identifiers. Via MiXCR, TCRdb re-called the PCR reads, giving one row per CDR3 protein. The table includes 450,000 to 600,000 distinct CDR3 sequences, 10% to 15% detected once. V was pared by 8 bases and J by 3 bases, with 14 bases between. Germline CDR1 is MNHEY and CDR2 is SVGEGT. The CDR3 is 14 residues long. Sequenced material: PBMCs, mostly from graft donor cells, taken 360 days after TCRalphabeta/CD19-depleted stem cell transplant. This sequence originates from a male patient younger than 18 who had a stem cell transplant for acute myeloid leukemia, so the T cells may come from the graft donor. The rearrangement links TRBV6-2 or TRBV6-3 to TRBJ2-1, with a weak D call TRBD1 (5 bases). The CDR3 sequence: CASGWGTDYNEQFF. CDR3 in DNA: TGTGCCAGCGGGTGGGGCACCGACTACAATGAGCAGTTCTTC.